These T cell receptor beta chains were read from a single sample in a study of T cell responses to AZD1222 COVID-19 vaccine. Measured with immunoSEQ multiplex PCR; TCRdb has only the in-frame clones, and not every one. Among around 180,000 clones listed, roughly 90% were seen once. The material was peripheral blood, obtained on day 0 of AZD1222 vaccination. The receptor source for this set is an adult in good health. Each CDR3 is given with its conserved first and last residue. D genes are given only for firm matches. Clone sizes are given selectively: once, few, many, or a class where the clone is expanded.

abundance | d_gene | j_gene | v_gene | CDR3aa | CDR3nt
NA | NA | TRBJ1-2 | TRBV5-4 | CASLGPGVGGYTF | TGTGCCAGCCTTGGACCGGGGGTTGGCGGCTACACCTTC
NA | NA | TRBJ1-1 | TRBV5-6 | CASNNLGRDTEAFF | TGTGCCAGCAATAACCTGGGCCGAGACACCGAAGCTTTCTTT
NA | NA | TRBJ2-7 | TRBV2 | CASSEGPLSLAEQYF | TGTGCCAGCAGTGAGGGTCCCCTTTCTTTAGCTGAGCAGTACTTC
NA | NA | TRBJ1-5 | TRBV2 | CASSAQGLSNQPQHF | TGTGCCAGCAGTGCCCAGGGGTTGAGCAATCAGCCCCAGCATTTT
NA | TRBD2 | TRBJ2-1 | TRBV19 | CASSMVAGGHNEQFF | TGTGCCAGTAGTATGGTAGCGGGAGGGCACAATGAGCAGTTCTTC
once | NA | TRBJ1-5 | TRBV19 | CASSILGITTQPQHF | TGTGCCAGTAGTATTTTGGGAATTACGACTCAGCCCCAGCATTTT
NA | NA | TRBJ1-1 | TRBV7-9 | CASSITGYGTEAFF | TGTGCCAGCAGCATAACAGGGTACGGCACTGAAGCTTTCTTT
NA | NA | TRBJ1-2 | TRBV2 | CASSFNYGYTF | TGTGCCAGCAGTTTCAACTATGGCTACACCTTC
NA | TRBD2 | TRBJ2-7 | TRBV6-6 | CASSRAGGTAGPYEQYF | TGTGCCAGCAGTCGCGCGGGGGGGACAGCAGGACCCTACGAGCAGTACTTC
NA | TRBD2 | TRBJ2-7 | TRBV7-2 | CASRPTSVSYEQYF | TGTGCCAGCAGGCCAACTAGCGTTTCCTACGAGCAGTACTTC
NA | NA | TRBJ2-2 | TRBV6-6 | CASSYVQGSTGELFF | TGTGCCAGCAGTTACGTTCAGGGAAGCACCGGGGAGCTGTTTTTT
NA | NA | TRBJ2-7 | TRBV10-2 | CASSAPSTSYEQYF | TGCGCCAGCAGCGCCCCTAGCACCTCCTACGAGCAGTACTTC
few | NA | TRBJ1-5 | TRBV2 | CASSQSQMPQHF | TGTGCCAGCAGTCAATCCCAGATGCCCCAGCATTTT
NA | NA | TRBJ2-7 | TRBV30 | CAWSVLGTLSGLSGIEQYF | TGTGCCTGGAGTGTATTAGGGACGCTGAGTGGTTTGTCCGGGATCGAGCAGTACTTC
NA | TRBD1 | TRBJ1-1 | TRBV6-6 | CASLRGQGSTEAFF | TGTGCCAGCTTGAGGGGACAGGGGAGCACTGAAGCTTTCTTT
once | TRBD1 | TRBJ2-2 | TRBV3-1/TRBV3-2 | CASTWGTGGLELFF | TGTGCCAGCACCTGGGGGACAGGGGGATTGGAGCTGTTTTTT
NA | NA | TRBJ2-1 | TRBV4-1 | CASSQGWGEQFF | TGCGCCAGCAGCCAAGGTTGGGGTGAGCAGTTCTTC
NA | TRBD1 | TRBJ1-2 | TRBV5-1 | CASSWPGQGARDGYTF | TGCGCCAGCAGCTGGCCCGGACAGGGGGCGCGGGATGGCTACACCTTC
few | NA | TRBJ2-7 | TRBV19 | CASSSSGRLHEQYF | TGTGCCAGTAGTAGTTCCGGCCGCCTCCACGAGCAGTACTTC
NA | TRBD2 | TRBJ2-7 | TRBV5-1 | CASSLYGTSGRSSYEQYF | TGCGCCAGCAGCTTGTATGGGACTAGCGGGAGGAGCTCCTACGAGCAGTACTTC
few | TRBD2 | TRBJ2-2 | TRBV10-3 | CAISDAGDTGELFF | TGTGCCATCAGTGACGCGGGAGACACCGGGGAGCTGTTTTTT
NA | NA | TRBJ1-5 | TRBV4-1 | CASSQDKGLSNQPQHF | TGCGCCAGCAGCCAAGATAAGGGATTGAGCAATCAGCCCCAGCATTTT
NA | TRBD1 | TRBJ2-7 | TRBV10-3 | CAISASGTGRSEQYF | TGTGCCATCAGCGCGTCAGGGACAGGGAGGTCCGAGCAGTACTTC
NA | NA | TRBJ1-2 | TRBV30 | CAWSRQGMYGYTF | TGTGCCTGGAGCCGGCAGGGGATGTATGGCTACACCTTC
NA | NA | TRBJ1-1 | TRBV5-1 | CASSLVGRTDTEAFF | TGCGCCAGCAGCTTGGTTGGCAGGACAGACACTGAAGCTTTCTTT
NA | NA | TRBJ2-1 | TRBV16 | CASSQQGFSYNEQFF | TGTGCCAGCAGCCAACAAGGTTTCTCCTACAATGAGCAGTTCTTC
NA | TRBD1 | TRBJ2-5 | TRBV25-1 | CATQGTAQETQYF | TGTGCCACCCAAGGGACAGCGCAAGAGACCCAGTACTTC
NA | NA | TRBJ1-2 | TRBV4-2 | CASSQDGGDFYGYTF | TGTGCCAGCAGCCAAGACGGGGGGGACTTTTATGGCTACACCTTC
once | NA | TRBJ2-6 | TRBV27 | CASSIQGANVLTF | TGTGCCAGCAGTATTCAGGGGGCCAACGTCCTGACTTTC
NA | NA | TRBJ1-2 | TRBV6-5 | CASSYGGQTYGYTF | TGTGCCAGCAGTTACGGCGGTCAGACCTATGGCTACACCTTC
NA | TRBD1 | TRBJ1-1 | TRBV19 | CASSSDRGATTEAFF | TGTGCCAGTAGTTCCGACAGGGGCGCAACCACTGAAGCTTTCTTT
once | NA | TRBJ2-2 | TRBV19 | CASSMSSTGELFF | TGTGCCAGTAGTATGTCTAGCACCGGGGAGCTGTTTTTT
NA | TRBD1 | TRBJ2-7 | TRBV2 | CASSSGDRVNEQYF | TGTGCCAGCAGCTCCGGGGACAGGGTCAACGAGCAGTACTTC
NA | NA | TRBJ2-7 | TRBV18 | CASSRTGTGKGSEQYF | TGTGCCAGCTCACGAACCGGGACGGGTAAGGGGTCCGAGCAGTACTTC
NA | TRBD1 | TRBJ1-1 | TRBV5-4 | CASRSFSTGGNTEAFF | TGTGCCAGCAGATCTTTTTCGACAGGGGGGAACACTGAAGCTTTCTTT
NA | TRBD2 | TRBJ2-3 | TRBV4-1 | CASSPSSGMSSTDTQYF | TGCGCCAGCAGCCCGTCTAGCGGGATGTCTAGCACAGATACGCAGTATTTT
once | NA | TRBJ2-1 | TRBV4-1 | CASSQMLQINEQFF | TGCGCCAGCAGCCAAATGTTACAGATCAATGAGCAGTTCTTC
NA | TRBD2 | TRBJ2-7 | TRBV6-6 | CASSYVLAGYEQYF | TGTGCCAGCAGTTATGTCCTAGCGGGCTACGAGCAGTACTTC
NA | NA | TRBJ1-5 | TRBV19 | CASSPAFQPQHF | TGTGCCAGTAGTCCCGCTTTTCAGCCCCAGCATTTT
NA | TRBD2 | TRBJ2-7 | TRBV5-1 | CASSGPGTSGTKSSYEQYF | TGCGCCAGCAGCGGGCCCGGGACTAGCGGGACGAAAAGCTCCTACGAGCAGTACTTC